This T cell receptor (beta chain) stems from a study of long-term antiretroviral therapy in people with HIV. The immunoSEQ assay was v3.0, run at survey level. The data were produced by immunoSEQ multiplex PCR, yet TCRdb's version contains in-frame clones alone and is incomplete. The sample lists 30,000 to 35,000 clones; 95% to 98% were seen once. V was pared by 3 bases and J by 8 bases, with 16 bases between. In germline, CDR1 is MGHRA, CDR2 YSYEKL. CDR3 length equals 14 residues. About this clone itself: The antigen is not known.

The study's findings and limits: Increased diversity was seen after ART, yet it remained lower than in transplant donor controls. Dominant in the repertoire at all time points were clones expanded before ART. HIV repertoire CDR3 lengths ranged less widely than those of controls.

This chain joins TRBV4-1 and TRBJ1-1; the D gene is possibly TRBD1 (5 bases). This receptor was identified in a man aged 25-45 years with HIV. The sample here was unsorted PBMCs, taken 6.9 years after starting antiretroviral therapy. CDR3 in amino acids: CASSQGTDYSEAFF. The CDR3 region has the DNA TGCGCCAGCAGCCAGGGGACGGACTATTCCGAAGCTTTCTTT.